These 15 T cell receptor beta chains were all obtained from the same sample, sequenced in a study of blood T cells in healthy people across ages. A second PCR, run for about 6 to 12 cycles, used a sample-barcoded 5' primer plus a J-beta primer mix. TCRdb re-called the 5' RACE reads with MiXCR, one entry per CDR3 protein. This table has roughly 800,000 distinct CDR3 sequences, around a quarter appearing once. A further study also used this sample, focusing on T cells of mothers and their children.

Sequenced sample: blood. The source is a boy aged 5-17 years in good health.

This clonotype has ten or more counts. The genes are TRBV12-3 or TRBV12-4 and TRBJ2-5; D is perhaps TRBD1 (6 bases). The CDR3 runs 12 residues. The V gene lost 4 bases and the J gene lost 5 bases, with 8 bases spanning the gap. This CDR3 is CASSWGQETQYF. CDR3 coding DNA: TGTGCCAGCAGTTGGGGGCAGGAGACCCAGTACTTC.

This clonotype was seen repeatedly, ten times or more. The CDR3 region is CSVELGTANSPLHF. The CDR3 region has the DNA TGCAGCGTTGAGTTGGGGACAGCAAATTCACCCCTCCACTTT. The J gene is TRBJ1-6, the V gene TRBV29-1; 7 nucleotides agree with TRBD1. The CDR3 runs to 14 residues. V gave up 3 bases and J gave up 7 bases; unmatched junction bases: 6. Germline lookup yields CDR1 SQVTM and CDR2 ANQGSEA.

The chain joins TRBV6-5 to TRBJ1-1, with unresolved D. The V gene's germline CDR1 is MNHEY and CDR2 SVGAGI. Trimming removed 0 bases at V and 0 bases at J, with 8 bases between. This CDR3 has 15 amino acids. CDR3 bases: TGTGCCAGCAGTTACTCGGAGGCTATGAACACTGAAGCTTTCTTT. Amino acid sequence: CASSYSEAMNTEAFF.

The chain uses TRBV12-3 or TRBV12-4 and TRBJ1-2; 7 nucleotides match TRBD1. The CDR3 is made up of 17 amino acids. Germline trimming cut 5 bases from V and 3 bases from J; bases unmatched to any gene: 15. The CDR3 sequence is CASSPDTGVRADYGYTF. In DNA form, the CDR3 reads TGTGCCAGCAGTCCAGATACAGGGGTGAGGGCGGACTATGGCTACACCTTC.

V usage is TRBV6-5 and J usage is TRBJ2-5, with a weak D call TRBD1 (6 bases). The tail of the sequence fits TRBJ2-7 better, so the J call may be wrong. Germline assignment: CDR1 MNHEY and CDR2 SVGAGI. This CDR3 contains 14 residues. The CDR3 is CASSRATGPGEQYF. The CDR3 coding sequence is TGTGCCAGCAGTAGGGCAACAGGGCCAGGCGAGCAGTACTTC.

The rearrangement joins TRBV6-6 to TRBJ2-7, with D possibly TRBD2 on 5 matching bases. CDR1 and CDR2 (germline): MNHNY, SVGAGI (reference sequence). The germline V and J ends were trimmed by 6 bases and 2 bases, with 17 bases remaining between them. This CDR3 region has 15 residues. In DNA, the CDR3 is TGTGCCAGCAGCCCCCGGGGAAGGTCAACCTACGAGCAGTACTTC. Amino acids: CASSPRGRSTYEQYF.

This chain connects TRBV7-9 to TRBJ2-5, with D possibly TRBD2 on 5 matching bases. V lost 0 bases to trimming and J lost 4 bases, with 12 bases between them. CDR1 and CDR2 from the germline V gene are SEHNR and FQNEAQ (reference sequence). The CDR3 sequence is 15 residues long. For the CDR3, the DNA is TGTGCCAGCAGCTTAGCTACGAGCGGTCGAGAGACCCAGTACTTC. Translating it yields CASSLATSGRETQYF.

This CDR3 reads CASSFNDRENGYTF. CDR3 nucleotides: TGTGCCAGCAGCTTTAATGACAGGGAAAATGGCTACACCTTC. The rearrangement links TRBV7-9 to TRBJ1-2; 7 nucleotides agree with TRBD1. V lost 3 bases, J lost 6 bases, and 7 bases stayed unmatched. The CDR3 contains 14 residues. Per the germline V gene, CDR1 is SEHNR and CDR2 is FQNEAQ (reference sequence). The complete variable domain, with remaining parts taken from reference TRBV7-9 and TRBJ1-2, reads DTGVSQNPRHKITKRGQNVTFRCDPISEHNRLYWYRQTLGQGPEFLTYFQNEAQLEKSRLLSDRFSAERPKGSFSTLEIQRTEQGDSAMYLCASSFNDRENGYTFGSGTRLTVV.

The chain links TRBV9 to TRBJ1-2, with TRBD1 as a possible D gene (5 bases). This CDR3 contains 13 residues. V was cut by 4 bases and J by 8 bases, with 15 bases left in between. Germline values: CDR1 SGDLS, CDR2 YYNGEE. The CDR3 loop reads CASSPGTVIGYTF. CDR3 DNA sequence: TGTGCCAGCAGCCCGGGGACCGTTATAGGCTACACCTTC.

The CDR3 reads CASSEEVRQGAGEQFF. CDR3 bases: TGTGCCAGCAGTGAGGAAGTGAGACAGGGGGCAGGTGAGCAGTTCTTC. The genes are TRBV2 and TRBJ2-5; 10 nucleotides agree with TRBD1. The J call may be incorrect, as the DNA end agrees better with TRBJ2-1. Germline CDR1 is SNHLY and CDR2 is FYNNEI. The CDR3 is 16 amino acids.

The V gene is TRBV20-1, the J gene TRBJ1-2, with 7 bases identical to TRBD1. This CDR3 has 13 residues. V lost 2 bases and J lost 7; bases outside the gene matches: 7. Germline lookup yields CDR1 DFQATT and CDR2 SNEGSKA (reference sequence). CDR3 in DNA: TGCAGTGCTAGAATCCAGGGGGAGGGTGGCTACACCTTC. It specifies CSARIQGEGGYTF.

The chain couples TRBV2 to TRBJ1-2, with D uncertain. Trimming removed 1 base from V and 4 bases from J, with 10 bases in between. Germline CDR1 and CDR2: SNHLY and FYNNEI. CDR3 length equals 14 residues. The CDR3 DNA reads as TGTGCCAGCAGTGAAGGTCGCCAGAGCTATGGCTACACCTTC. It encodes CASSEGRQSYGYTF.

The chain joins TRBV6-5 to TRBJ1-2, with D possibly being TRBD1 (6 bases). Germline lookup yields CDR1 MNHEY and CDR2 SVGAGI. The CDR3 is 13 residues long. Trimming took 5 bases from V and 8 from J, leaving 15 bases between them. The CDR3 region is CASSRRTVDGYTF. The DNA of the CDR3 is TGTGCCAGCAGTCGTCGGACAGTCGACGGCTACACCTTC.

This clonotype was detected a few times. V usage is TRBV29-1 and J usage is TRBJ2-1, with D tentatively TRBD2 (6 bases). Matching the DNA end better, TRBJ2-5 makes the J call doubtful. This CDR3 is 11 amino acids long. Germline-derived CDR1 and CDR2 are SQVTM and ANQGSEA. The CDR3 region has the DNA TGCAGCGTTGATGGGGGGGAGACCCAGTACTTC. This gives the protein CSVDGGETQYF.

The chain uses TRBV28 and TRBJ2-7; D is possibly TRBD1 or TRBD2 (6 bases each). V lost 7 bases and J lost 0, with 16 bases in between. CDR1 and CDR2 (germline): MDHEN, SYDVKM. The CDR3 loop spans 15 amino acids. The CDR3, as DNA: TGTGCCAGCATGAATTGGCGGGACACCTCCTACGAGCAGTACTTC. Its translation is CASMNWRDTSYEQYF.